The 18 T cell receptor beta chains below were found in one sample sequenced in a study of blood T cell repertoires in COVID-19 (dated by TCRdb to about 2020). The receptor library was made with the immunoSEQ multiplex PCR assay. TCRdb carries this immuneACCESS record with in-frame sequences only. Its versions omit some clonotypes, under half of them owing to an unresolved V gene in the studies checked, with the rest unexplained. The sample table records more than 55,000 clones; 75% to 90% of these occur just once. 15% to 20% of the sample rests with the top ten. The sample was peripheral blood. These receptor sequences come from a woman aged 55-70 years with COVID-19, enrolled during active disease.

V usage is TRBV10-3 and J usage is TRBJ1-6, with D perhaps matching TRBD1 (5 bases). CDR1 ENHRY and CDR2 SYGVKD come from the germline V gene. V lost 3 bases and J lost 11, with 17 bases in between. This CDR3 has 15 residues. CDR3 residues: CAISDVGALGTPLHF. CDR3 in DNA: TGTGCCATCAGTGACGTTGGGGCCCTGGGGACACCCCTCCACTTT.

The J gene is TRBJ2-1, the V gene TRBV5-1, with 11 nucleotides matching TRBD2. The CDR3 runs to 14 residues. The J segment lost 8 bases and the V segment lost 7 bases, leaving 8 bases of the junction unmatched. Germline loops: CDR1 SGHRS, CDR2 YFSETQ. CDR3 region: CASLRTSGSHEQFF. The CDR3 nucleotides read TGCGCCAGCCTAAGAACTAGCGGGAGTCATGAGCAGTTCTTC.

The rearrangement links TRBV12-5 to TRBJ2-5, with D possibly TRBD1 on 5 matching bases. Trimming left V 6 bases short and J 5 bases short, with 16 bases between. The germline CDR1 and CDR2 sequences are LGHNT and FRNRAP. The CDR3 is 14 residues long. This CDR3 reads CASGQLGPPETQYF. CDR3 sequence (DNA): TGTGCTAGTGGCCAATTGGGGCCCCCTGAGACCCAGTACTTC.

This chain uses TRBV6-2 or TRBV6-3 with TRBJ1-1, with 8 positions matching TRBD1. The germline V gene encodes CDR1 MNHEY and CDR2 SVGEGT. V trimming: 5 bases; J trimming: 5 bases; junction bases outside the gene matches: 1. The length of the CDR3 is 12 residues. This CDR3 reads CASSRTGTEAFF. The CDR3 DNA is TGTGCCAGCAGTCGGACAGGGACTGAAGCTTTCTTT.

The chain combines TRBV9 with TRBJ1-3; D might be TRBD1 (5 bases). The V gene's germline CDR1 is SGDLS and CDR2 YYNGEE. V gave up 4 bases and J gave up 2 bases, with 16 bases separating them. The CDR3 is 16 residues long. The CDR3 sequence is CASSTPRQGAGNTIYF. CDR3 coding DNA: TGTGCCAGCAGCACCCCAAGGCAGGGCGCTGGAAACACCATATATTTT. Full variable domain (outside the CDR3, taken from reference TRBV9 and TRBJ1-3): DSGVTQTPKHLITATGQRVTLRCSPRSGDLSVYWYQQSLDQGLQFLIQYYNGEERAKGNILERFSAQQFPDLHSELNLSSLELGDSALYFCASSTPRQGAGNTIYFGEGSWLTVV.

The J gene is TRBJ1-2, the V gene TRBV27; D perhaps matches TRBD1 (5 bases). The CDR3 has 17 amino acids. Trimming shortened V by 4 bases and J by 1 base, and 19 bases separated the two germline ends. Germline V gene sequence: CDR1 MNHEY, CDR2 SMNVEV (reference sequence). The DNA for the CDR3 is TGTGCCAGCAGTTCCTATATGGGCCCGGGGGTTAACTATGGCTACACCTTC. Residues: CASSSYMGPGVNYGYTF.

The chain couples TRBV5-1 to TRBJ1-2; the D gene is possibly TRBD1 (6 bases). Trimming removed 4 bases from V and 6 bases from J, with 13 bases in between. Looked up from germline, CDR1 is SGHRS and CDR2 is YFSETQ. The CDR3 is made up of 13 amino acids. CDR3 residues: CASSRTGLDGYTF. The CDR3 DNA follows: TGCGCCAGCAGCCGAACAGGGCTCGATGGCTACACCTTC.

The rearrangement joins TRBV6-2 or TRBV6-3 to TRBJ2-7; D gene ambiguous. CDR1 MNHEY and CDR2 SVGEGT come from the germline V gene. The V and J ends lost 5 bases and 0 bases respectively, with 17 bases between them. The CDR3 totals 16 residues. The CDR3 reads CASSSLRTRSSYEQYF. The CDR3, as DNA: TGTGCCAGCAGTAGCCTCCGAACTCGAAGCTCCTACGAGCAGTACTTC.

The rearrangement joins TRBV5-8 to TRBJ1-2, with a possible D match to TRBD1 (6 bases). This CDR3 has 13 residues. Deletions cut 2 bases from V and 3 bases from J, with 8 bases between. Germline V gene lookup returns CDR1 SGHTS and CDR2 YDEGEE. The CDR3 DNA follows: TGTGCCAGCAGCTTCGCAGGGGACTATGGCTACACCTTC. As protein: CASSFAGDYGYTF.

The CDR3 DNA is TGTGCCAGCAGCCCCCCGAACAGGGGAGACACCGGGGAGCTGTTTTTT. Encoded protein: CASSPPNRGDTGELFF. The J gene is TRBJ2-2, the V gene TRBV5-4; TRBD1 agrees at 7 bases. The CDR3 spans 16 residues. Germline CDR1 and CDR2: SGHNT and YYREEE (reference sequence). The ends lost 4 bases at V and 3 bases at J; junction bases unmatched: 9.

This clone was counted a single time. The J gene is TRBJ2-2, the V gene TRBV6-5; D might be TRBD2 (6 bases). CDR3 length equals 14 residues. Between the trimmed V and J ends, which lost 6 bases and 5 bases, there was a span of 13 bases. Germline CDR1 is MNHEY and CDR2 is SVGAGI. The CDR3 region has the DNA TGTGCCAGCAGGCCCGGGACTCATACCGGGGAGCTGTTTTTT. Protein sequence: CASRPGTHTGELFF.

CDR3 sequence reads: CASSYRQGIEKLFF. The CDR3 DNA reads as TGTGCCAGCAGTTACAGGCAGGGGATTGAAAAACTGTTTTTT. The J gene is TRBJ1-4, the V gene TRBV6-6; weak D call: TRBD1 (6 bases). Trimming shortened V by 2 bases and J by 7 bases, and 11 bases separated the two germline ends. Germline CDR1 MNHNY, CDR2 SVGAGI (reference sequence). The CDR3 length is 14 residues.

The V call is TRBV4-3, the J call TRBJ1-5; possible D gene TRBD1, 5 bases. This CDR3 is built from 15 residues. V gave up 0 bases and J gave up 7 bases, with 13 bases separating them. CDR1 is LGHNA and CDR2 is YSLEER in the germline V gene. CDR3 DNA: TGCGCCAGCAGCCAAGATGGGGGGATACGACAGCCCCAGCATTTT. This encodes CASSQDGGIRQPQHF.

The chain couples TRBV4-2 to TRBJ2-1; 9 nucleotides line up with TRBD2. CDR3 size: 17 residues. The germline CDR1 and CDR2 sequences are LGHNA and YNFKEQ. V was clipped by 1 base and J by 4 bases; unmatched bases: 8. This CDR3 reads CASSQGPGAGGYNEQFF. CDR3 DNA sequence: TGTGCCAGCAGCCAAGGCCCGGGAGCGGGAGGTTACAATGAGCAGTTCTTC.

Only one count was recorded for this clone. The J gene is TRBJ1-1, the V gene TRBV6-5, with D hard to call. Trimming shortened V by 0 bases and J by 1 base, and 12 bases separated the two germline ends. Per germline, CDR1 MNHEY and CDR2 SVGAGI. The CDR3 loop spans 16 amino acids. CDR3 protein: CASSYSLVLTNTEAFF. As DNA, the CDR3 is TGTGCCAGCAGTTACTCGCTTGTCCTAACGAACACTGAAGCTTTCTTT.

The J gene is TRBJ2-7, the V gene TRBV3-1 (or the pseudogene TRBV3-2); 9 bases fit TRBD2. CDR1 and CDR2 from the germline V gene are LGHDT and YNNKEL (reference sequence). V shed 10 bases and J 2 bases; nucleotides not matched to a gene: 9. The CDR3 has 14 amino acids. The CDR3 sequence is CATRGAGGPYEQYF. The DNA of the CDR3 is TGTGCCACCAGGGGGGCGGGAGGGCCCTACGAGCAGTACTTC.

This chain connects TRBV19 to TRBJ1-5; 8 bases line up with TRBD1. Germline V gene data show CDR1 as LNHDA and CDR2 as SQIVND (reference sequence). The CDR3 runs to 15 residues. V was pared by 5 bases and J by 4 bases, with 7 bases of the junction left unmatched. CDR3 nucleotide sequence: TGTGCCAGTAGTGGGGGACAGGCAACGAATCAGCCCCAGCATTTT. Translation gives CASSGGQATNQPQHF.

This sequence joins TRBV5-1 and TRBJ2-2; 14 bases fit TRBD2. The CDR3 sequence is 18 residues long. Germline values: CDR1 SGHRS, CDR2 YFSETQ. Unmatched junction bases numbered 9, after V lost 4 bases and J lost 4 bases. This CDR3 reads CASSVPPGLAGVTGELFF. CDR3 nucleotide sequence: TGCGCCAGCAGCGTGCCTCCGGGACTAGCGGGAGTCACCGGGGAGCTGTTTTTT.